This TCR beta chain came from a study of PD-1 blockade in classical Hodgkin lymphoma (dated by TCRdb to about 2020). Turning to the overall study: Nivolumab dosing was 3 mg/kg intravenously every 2 weeks, continuing until either disease progression or unacceptable toxicity. To define a peripheral blood immune signature of response to PD-1 blockade in classical Hodgkin lymphoma, the study combined TCR beta sequencing with CyTOF. Findings and caveats that apply to the study as a whole: Lower diversity was seen in patients whose nivolumab began less than 1 year after ASCT, and these patients were left out of later analyses so that immune reconstitution would not confound the results. A significant rise by C4D1 was seen in CD4+ but not CD8+ TCR diversity (p=0.0027 vs p=0.16), with the rise being most apparent in complete responders (p=0.02). Baseline TCR diversity was reported as lower in newly diagnosed patients than in healthy donors, and lower still in relapsed/refractory patients. The study was restricted to a single clinical trial cohort, and the causes of repertoire differences, possibly disease activity or prior therapy, were left undefined. Baseline diversity similar to that of newly diagnosed patients was observed in trial patients achieving complete response, whereas significantly lower diversity was observed in partial responders and progressors.

The time point label corresponds to: cycle 2 day 1 (C2D1) of nivolumab. Every trial patient had relapsed after autologous stem cell transplantation, and cohorts A, B and C differed in prior brentuximab vedotin exposure. The trial cohort comprised 56 patients with relapsed/refractory classical Hodgkin lymphoma whose best overall responses were complete response, partial response or progressive disease. Trial patients were treated with single-agent nivolumab in the multi-cohort phase II CheckMate 205 trial. An independent review committee assessed best overall response by applying the 2007 International Working Group response criteria. Trial PBMCs were obtained immediately prior to nivolumab initiation (C1D1) and on therapy at cycle 2 day 1 and cycle 4 day 1. Peripheral blood was collected in 8 mL Vacutainer Cell Preparation Tubes, from which PBMCs were isolated by centrifugation and then cryopreserved.

CDR1 and CDR2, per the germline V gene, are MNHEY and SVGAGI. V ends up 5 bases short and J 5 bases short, with an unmatched junction base count of 4. Inclusive of the bounding cysteine and phenylalanine, the CDR3 is 14 residues long. The entry retains the CDR3 DNA only, 42 bases that are in frame from base 1. This clone was recorded a few times. Its target antigen remains unknown. Base qualities are not at hand, and no much larger clone is one base apart. Genomic DNA was extracted with the Qiagen DNeasy kit from unsorted PBMCs and from negatively selected CD4+ and CD8+ fractions. Using primers that anneal to V and J segments, immunoSEQ multiplex PCR amplified the TCR beta CDR3 regions. A synthetic immune receptor repertoire was used to minimize amplification bias, and any residual bias was removed computationally once sequencing was done. Regarding the original processing steps: Custom Python scripts were used to quantify repertoire diversity as the Shannon entropy index. Unsorted, CD4+ and CD8+ repertoires were analyzed separately, except for combined analyses in which CD4+ and CD8+ sequences were merged in silico. Clonal expansion was defined as a frequency increase of at least 2-fold after treatment compared with C1D1, and clones undetected at baseline were assigned a pseudocount of 0.5. Clones with 0 or 1 copy at C1D1 were classified as singleton clones, and clones with 2 or more copies were classified as non-singleton clones. Clones expanded in unsorted samples were labelled as CD4+, CD8+ or unknown by matching protein sequences in sorted samples from the same patient. Wilcoxon tests on paired samples were used to test diversity changes from C1D1 to C4D1. TCRdb retrieved this table from immuneACCESS and kept in-frame rearrangements only. Not all clones are present; in checked studies, unresolved V genes account for under half, and no reason is known for the remainder. V, J and clone size were drawn from that table, and D and trimming were deduced from the DNA. This sample lists fewer than 80,000 clones; 60% to 80% were detected once. About 9.8% of the sample rests with the top ten.

This TCR came from a human donor with classical Hodgkin lymphoma. The sequence joins TRBV6-5 to TRBJ2-2; 8 middle bases align to TRBD1. Sequences were derived from peripheral blood mononuclear cells (PBMCs), sampled before the second cycle of nivolumab. The nucleotides read TGTGCCAGCAGTCGGACAGGGTTAACCGGGGAGCTGTTTTTT. Translated, it gives CASSRTGLTGELFF.